This entry features one T cell receptor (beta chain) sequence. The data were obtained in a study of technical replicates of blood from a handful of donors. The CDR3 is 16 residues long. Germline loops: CDR1 MDHEN, CDR2 SYDVKM. V lost 2 bases and J 2 bases, leaving 14 bases between the germline ends. Data came from immunoSEQ multiplex PCR; TCRdb stores just in-frame clones and leaves some out. The sample has more than 75,000 clones; just over 90% are singletons. The receptor comes from a human donor in good health. What was sequenced was T cells isolated from PBMCs. This chain links TRBV28 with TRBJ2-3; possible D gene TRBD1, 5 bases. CDR3 region: CASSLIGQGLTDTQYF. The DNA of the CDR3 is TGTGCCAGCAGTTTAATTGGGCAGGGTCTCACAGATACGCAGTATTTT.